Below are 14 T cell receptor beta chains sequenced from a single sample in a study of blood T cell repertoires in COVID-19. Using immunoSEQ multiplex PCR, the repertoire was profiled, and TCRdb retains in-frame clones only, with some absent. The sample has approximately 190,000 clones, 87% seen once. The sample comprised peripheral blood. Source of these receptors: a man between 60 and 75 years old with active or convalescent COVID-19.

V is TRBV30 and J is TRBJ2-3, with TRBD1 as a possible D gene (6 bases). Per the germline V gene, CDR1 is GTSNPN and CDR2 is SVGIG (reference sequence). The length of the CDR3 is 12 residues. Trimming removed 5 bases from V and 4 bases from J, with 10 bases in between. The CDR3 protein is CAWGGLADTQYF. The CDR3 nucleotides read TGTGCCTGGGGGGGCTTGGCAGATACGCAGTATTTT.

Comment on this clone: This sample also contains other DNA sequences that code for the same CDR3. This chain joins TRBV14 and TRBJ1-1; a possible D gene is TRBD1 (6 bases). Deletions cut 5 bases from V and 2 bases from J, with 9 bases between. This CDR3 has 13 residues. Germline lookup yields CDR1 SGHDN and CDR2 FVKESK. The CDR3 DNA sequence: TGTGCCAGCAGCTCACAGGGAAACACTGAAGCTTTCTTT. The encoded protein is CASSSQGNTEAFF.

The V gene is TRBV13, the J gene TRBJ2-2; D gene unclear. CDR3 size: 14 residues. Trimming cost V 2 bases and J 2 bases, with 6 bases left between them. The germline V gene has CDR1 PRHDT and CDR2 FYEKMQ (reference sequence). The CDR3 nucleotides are TGTGCCAGCAGCTTATTCACAAACACCGGGGAGCTGTTTTTT. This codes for CASSLFTNTGELFF.

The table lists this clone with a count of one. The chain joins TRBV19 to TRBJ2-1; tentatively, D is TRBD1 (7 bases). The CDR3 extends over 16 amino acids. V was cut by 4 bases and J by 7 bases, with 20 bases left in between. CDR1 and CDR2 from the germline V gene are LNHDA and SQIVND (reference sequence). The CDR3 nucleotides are TGTGCCAGTAGTAGTAATGGGGGCAGGGGGGCAAATGAGCAGTTCTTC. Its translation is CASSSNGGRGANEQFF.

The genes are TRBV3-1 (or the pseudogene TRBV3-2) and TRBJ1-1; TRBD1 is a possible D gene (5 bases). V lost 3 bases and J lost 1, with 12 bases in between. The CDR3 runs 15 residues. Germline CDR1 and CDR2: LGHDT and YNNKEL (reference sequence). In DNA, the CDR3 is TGTGCCAGCAGCCAGTCAGGGTCGGGGAACACTGAAGCTTTCTTT. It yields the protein CASSQSGSGNTEAFF.

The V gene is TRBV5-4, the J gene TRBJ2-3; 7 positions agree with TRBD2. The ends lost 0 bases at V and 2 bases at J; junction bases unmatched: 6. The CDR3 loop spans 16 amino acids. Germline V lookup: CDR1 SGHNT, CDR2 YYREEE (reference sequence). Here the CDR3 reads CASSLAERGATDTQYF. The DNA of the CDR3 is TGTGCCAGCAGCTTGGCCGAGCGGGGAGCCACAGATACGCAGTATTTT.

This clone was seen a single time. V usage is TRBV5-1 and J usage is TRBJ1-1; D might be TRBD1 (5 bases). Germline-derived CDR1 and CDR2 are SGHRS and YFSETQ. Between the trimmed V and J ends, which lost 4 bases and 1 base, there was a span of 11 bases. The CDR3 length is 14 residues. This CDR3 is CASSRDSGNTEAFF. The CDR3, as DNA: TGCGCCAGCAGCCGGGACTCAGGGAACACTGAAGCTTTCTTT.

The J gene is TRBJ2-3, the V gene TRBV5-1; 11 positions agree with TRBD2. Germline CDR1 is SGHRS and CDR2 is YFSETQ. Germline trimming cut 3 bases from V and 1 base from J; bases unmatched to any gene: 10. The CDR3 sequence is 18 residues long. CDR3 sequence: CASSYTSGGSLGTDTQYF. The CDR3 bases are TGCGCCAGCAGCTACACTAGCGGGGGTTCATTAGGCACAGATACGCAGTATTTT.

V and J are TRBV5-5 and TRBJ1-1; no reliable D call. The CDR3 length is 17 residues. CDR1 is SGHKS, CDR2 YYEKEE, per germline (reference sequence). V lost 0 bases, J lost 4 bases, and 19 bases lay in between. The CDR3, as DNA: TGTGCCAGCAGCTTGGCCCCAACGAGACTGCAGTCCACTGAAGCTTTCTTT. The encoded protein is CASSLAPTRLQSTEAFF.

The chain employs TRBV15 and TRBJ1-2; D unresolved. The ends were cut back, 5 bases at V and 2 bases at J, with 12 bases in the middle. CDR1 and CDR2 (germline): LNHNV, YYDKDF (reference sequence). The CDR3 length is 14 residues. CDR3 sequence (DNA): TGTGCCACCAGCCGCAACAGAAACAACTATGGCTACACCTTC. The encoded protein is CATSRNRNNYGYTF.

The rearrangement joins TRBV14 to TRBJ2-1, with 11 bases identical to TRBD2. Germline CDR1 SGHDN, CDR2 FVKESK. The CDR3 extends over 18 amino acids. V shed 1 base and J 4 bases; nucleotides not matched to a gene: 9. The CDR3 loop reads CASSQAVSGGAWYNEQFF. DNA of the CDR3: TGTGCCAGCAGCCAAGCGGTTAGCGGGGGGGCCTGGTACAATGAGCAGTTCTTC.

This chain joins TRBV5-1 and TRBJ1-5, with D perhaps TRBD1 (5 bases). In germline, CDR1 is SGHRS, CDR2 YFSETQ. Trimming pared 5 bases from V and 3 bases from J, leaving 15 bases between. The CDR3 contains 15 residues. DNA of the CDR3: TGCGCCAGCAGACCAGACCCAGGGCACAATCAGCCCCAGCATTTT. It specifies CASRPDPGHNQPQHF.

This CDR3 is CAISLSGAAYEQYF. The CDR3, as DNA: TGTGCCATCAGTCTTAGCGGGGCTGCCTACGAGCAGTACTTC. The gene calls are TRBV10-3 and TRBJ2-7, with TRBD2 identical over 8 bases. The CDR3 runs 14 residues. J lost 2 bases, V lost 5 bases, and 5 bases had no gene match. Germline V gene data show CDR1 as ENHRY and CDR2 as SYGVKD.

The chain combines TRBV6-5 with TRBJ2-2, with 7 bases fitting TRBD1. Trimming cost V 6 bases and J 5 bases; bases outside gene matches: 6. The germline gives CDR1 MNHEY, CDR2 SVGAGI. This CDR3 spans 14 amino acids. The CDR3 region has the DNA TGTGCCAGCAGAGGGGGCTTGGGTACCGGGGAGCTGTTTTTT. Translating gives CASRGGLGTGELFF.